This T cell receptor (beta chain) was found in a study of T cells in Graves' hyperthyroidism and ophthalmopathy. Overall study: It was at initial diagnosis, before any treatment, that peripheral blood was collected. Study-wide results and limits: Onset of ophthalmopathy came a median 6.5 months after the model predicted it.

The CDR3 loop spans 16 amino acids. The junction had 2 bases not matched to a gene; V was cut back by 0 bases and J by 1 base. The germline CDR1 and CDR2 sequences are MNHEY and SMNVEV (reference sequence). Amplified TCR beta CDR3 regions came from RNA transcripts. In the first-round RT-PCR of the TCR CDR3, the HTBI primer set was used. TCRdb re-analysed the multiplex PCR reads in MiXCR, keeping a single row per CDR3 protein. This table has roughly 560,000 distinct CDR3 sequences, approximately 15% appearing once. A word on this clonotype: The antigen remains undetermined.

Material for sequencing was blood. The chain is built from TRBV27 and TRBJ2-7, with TRBD2 matching 11 bases. This TCR was sampled from a woman aged 40-49 years with Graves' ophthalmopathy. The DNA for the CDR3 is TGTGCCAGCAGTTTATCTCCTAGCGGGGGGTCCTACGAGCAGTACTTC. This gives the protein CASSLSPSGGSYEQYF.